This T cell receptor beta chain was recorded in a study of T cells in women clearing cervical HPV infection. As for the study in general: Donors had HPV16-related CIN3 or worse; 2 had invasive cancer. With HLA typing for only a few women, HLA confounding remains possible. Cases' blood sampling followed lesion detection by median around 23 weeks (90 to 200).

Libraries were prepared by immunoSEQ multiplex PCR; TCRdb keeps only in-frame clonotypes and omits some of them. This table lists 40,000 to 60,000 clones. This sequence originates from a woman aged 18 to 75 with a cervical HPV16 infection that either progressed to CIN3+ or cleared (not recorded which). Sequencing input: blood buffy coat.

The sequenced part of the CDR3 DNA is TGTGCCAGCAGCTTAGGACAGACTAGCCCGAACACTGAA. Amino acid sequence: CASSLGQTSPNTE. The full-length CDR3 reads as CASSLGQTSPNTEAFF. This sequence joins TRBV7-6 and TRBJ1-1; a possible D gene is TRBD1 (5 bases). The CDR3 end falls 3 residues outside the read, so it is completed with the germline J gene. The V and J ends lost 1 base and 1 base respectively, with 13 bases between them. The CDR3 totals 16 residues. Per the germline V gene, CDR1 is SGHVS and CDR2 is FNYEAQ.